This T cell receptor (beta chain) is from a study of blood T cell repertoires in COVID-19. At the level of the study: PBMCs, B-cell-depleted T cells, or T cells were the source of the cDNA or gDNA that made up the material.

The repertoire was sequenced with immunoSEQ multiplex PCR; TCRdb's copy has only in-frame clones and lacks some. The sample comprises fewer than 350,000 clones, more than 80% of which are singletons, and 6.5% to 8% rests with the top ten. Trimming stripped 6 bases from V and 0 bases from J, with 9 bases between. This CDR3 spans 14 amino acids. Germline V gene data show CDR1 as SNHLY and CDR2 as FYNNEI. This clone has more than one count but fewer than ten. The receptor's source is a woman in her twenties or thirties with COVID-19, enrolled during active disease. The sample consisted of peripheral blood. V usage is TRBV2 and J usage is TRBJ1-5; D may be TRBD1 (6 bases). The CDR3 loop is CASRTRGSNQPQHF. The CDR3, as DNA: TGTGCCAGCAGGACCAGGGGTAGCAATCAGCCCCAGCATTTT.